One and the same sample provided the 13 T cell receptor beta chains below, sequenced in a study of T cells in Graves' hyperthyroidism and ophthalmopathy. TCR beta CDR3 regions were amplified from RNA. First-round RT-PCR with HTBI primers amplified the TCR CDR3 region. A single record per CDR3 protein comes from TCRdb applying MiXCR to the multiplex PCR reads. The sample lists about 620,000 distinct CDR3 sequences, about 17% occurring once. The sequenced sample was blood. These receptors were taken from a woman in her 30s with Graves' hyperthyroidism.

The chain links TRBV12-5 to TRBJ2-3; TRBD1 matches 10 bases. Germline values: CDR1 LGHNT, CDR2 FRNRAP. Trimming took 6 bases from V and 2 from J; bases not matched to a gene: 11. The CDR3 sequence is 17 residues long. The CDR3 spells CASGRQGAVGFTDTQYF. The CDR3 DNA is TGTGCTAGTGGACGACAGGGGGCTGTTGGATTCACAGATACGCAGTATTTT.

The chain uses TRBV10-2 and TRBJ1-1; D remains unclear. The CDR3 is 13 residues long. From germline, CDR1 is WSHSY and CDR2 SAAADI. V dropped 3 bases and J dropped 3 bases, with 8 bases sitting between them. The CDR3 reads CASSETFYTEAFF. CDR3 in DNA: TGCGCCAGCAGTGAAACCTTTTACACTGAAGCTTTCTTT.

This clonotype was counted many times. The chain carries TRBV9 and TRBJ2-7; unclear D gene. Germline CDR1 is SGDLS and CDR2 is YYNGEE. Trimming removed 0 bases from V and 3 bases from J, with 10 bases in between. The length of the CDR3 is 14 residues. DNA for the CDR3: TGTGCCAGCAGCGTAGCAGGAACAGACTACGAGCAGTACTTC. This encodes CASSVAGTDYEQYF.

This clonotype has ten or more counts. This sequence joins TRBV7-2 and TRBJ2-7; TRBD1 matches at 10 bases. The V gene's germline CDR1 is SGHTA and CDR2 FQGNSA. V lost 1 base and J lost 5; bases outside the gene matches: 8. This CDR3 is 16 amino acids long. CDR3 DNA sequence: TGTGCCAGCAGCTTAGATGGGACAGGGGCGTTAAACGAGCAGTACTTC. Residues: CASSLDGTGALNEQYF.

The rearrangement uses TRBV6-1 and TRBJ1-4, with D maybe TRBD1 (5 bases). The CDR3 spans 15 residues. The V end was cut by 6 bases, the J end by 11 bases, with 22 bases between. Germline loops: CDR1 MNHNS, CDR2 SASEGT. The CDR3 sequence: CASSSLGLRGEKLFF. CDR3 in DNA: TGTGCCAGCAGCTCACTAGGACTACGAGGGGAGAAACTGTTTTTT.

This clonotype was seen ten or more times. The genes are TRBV28 and TRBJ2-7, with 9 bases identical to TRBD1. From germline, CDR1 is MDHEN and CDR2 SYDVKM. With V trimmed by 6 bases and J by 0 bases, 9 bases remained unmatched. This CDR3 is 16 amino acids long. Here the CDR3 reads CASSLTGTGSSYEQYF. CDR3 in DNA: TGTGCCAGCAGCCTCACCGGGACAGGGAGCTCCTACGAGCAGTACTTC.

The chain carries TRBV30 and TRBJ1-6; tentatively, D is TRBD1 (5 bases). V was cut by 4 bases and J by 6 bases, with 10 bases left in between. The length of the CDR3 is 13 residues. From germline, CDR1 is GTSNPN and CDR2 SVGIG (reference sequence). The CDR3 region is CAWKTARNSPLHF. The CDR3 DNA sequence: TGTGCCTGGAAGACAGCCCGTAATTCACCCCTCCACTTT.

This clonotype was observed many times. The rearrangement uses TRBV2 and TRBJ2-5; no clear D gene. The CDR3 runs 15 residues. V lost 1 base and J 7 bases, leaving 16 bases between the germline ends. Per the germline V gene, CDR1 is SNHLY and CDR2 is FYNNEI. CDR3 nucleotides: TGTGCCAGCAGTGAAGTTTATGGCTCCTCGGGGACCCAGTACTTC. Translation gives CASSEVYGSSGTQYF.

This clonotype was counted only a few times. V gene TRBV20-1 combines with J gene TRBJ1-2; D is perhaps TRBD1 (6 bases). There are 16 residues in the CDR3. Germline V CDR1 and CDR2: DFQATT, SNEGSKA (reference sequence). This CDR3 reads CRAIRAQGTSLGGYTF. In DNA, the CDR3 is TGCAGGGCCATTAGGGCACAGGGAACTTCGCTTGGTGGCTACACCTTC.

The gene calls are TRBV6-1 and TRBJ2-1, with D possibly TRBD2 on 5 matching bases. Trimming stripped 6 bases from V and 6 bases from J, with 12 bases between. Germline V gene lookup returns CDR1 MNHNS and CDR2 SASEGT. The CDR3 runs 13 residues. The CDR3 region has the DNA TGTGCCAGCAGCCGACGGAGGTCCAATGAGCAGTTCTTC. This encodes CASSRRRSNEQFF.

This clonotype was picked up a small number of times. The CDR3 DNA reads as TGTGCCAGCAGCCAAATAGAGGGGGCTTCCTACGAGCAGTACTTC. This translates into CASSQIEGASYEQYF. The chain is built from TRBV3-1 and TRBJ2-7; 7 nucleotides agree with TRBD1. Germline V lookup: CDR1 LGHDT, CDR2 YNNKEL (reference sequence). This CDR3 has 15 residues. With V trimmed by 2 bases and J by 1 base, 5 bases remained unmatched.

This clonotype was seen repeatedly, ten times or more. The J gene is TRBJ2-3, the V gene TRBV18; D remains ambiguous. V lost 5 bases, J lost 2 bases, and 8 bases lay in between. Germline assignment: CDR1 KGHSH and CDR2 LQKENI. CDR3 length: 13 amino acids. CDR3 sequence: CASSIDPTDTQYF. The DNA for the CDR3 is TGTGCCAGCTCAATCGATCCCACAGATACGCAGTATTTT.

As to this clonotype: This could be a read error, since a much larger clone is one nucleotide away. The chain links TRBV7-9 to TRBJ1-6, with 7 positions matching TRBD1. CDR3 length: 15 amino acids. The germline gives CDR1 SEHNR, CDR2 FQNEAQ (reference sequence). Here the CDR3 reads CANSLVTGAKSPLHF. The CDR3 DNA is TGTGCCAACAGCTTAGTTACAGGGGCCAAGTCACCCCTCCACTTT.